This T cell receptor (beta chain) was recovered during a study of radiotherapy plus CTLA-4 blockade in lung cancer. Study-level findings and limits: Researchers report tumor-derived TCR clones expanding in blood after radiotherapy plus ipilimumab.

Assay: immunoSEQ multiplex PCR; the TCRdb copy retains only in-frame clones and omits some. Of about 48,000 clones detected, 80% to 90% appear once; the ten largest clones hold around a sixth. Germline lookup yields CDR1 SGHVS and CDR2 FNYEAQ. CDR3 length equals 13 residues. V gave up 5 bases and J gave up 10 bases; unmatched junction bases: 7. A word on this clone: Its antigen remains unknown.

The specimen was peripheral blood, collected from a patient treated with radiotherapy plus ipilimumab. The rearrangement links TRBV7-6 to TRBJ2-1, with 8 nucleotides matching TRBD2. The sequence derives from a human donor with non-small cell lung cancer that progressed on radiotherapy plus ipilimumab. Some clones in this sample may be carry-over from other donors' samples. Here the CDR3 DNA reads TGTGCCAGCAGCCACCGGGGGGGCACGGAGCAGTTCTTC. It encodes CASSHRGGTEQFF.